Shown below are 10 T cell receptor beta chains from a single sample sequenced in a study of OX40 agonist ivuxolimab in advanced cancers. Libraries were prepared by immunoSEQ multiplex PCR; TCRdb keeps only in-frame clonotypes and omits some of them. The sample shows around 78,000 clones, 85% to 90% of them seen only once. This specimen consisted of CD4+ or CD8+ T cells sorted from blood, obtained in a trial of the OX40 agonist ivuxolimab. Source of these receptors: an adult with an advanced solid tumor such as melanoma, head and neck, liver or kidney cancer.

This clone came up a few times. DNA of the CDR3: TGTGCCAGCACCCTTGACGGGACACTTAATCAGCCCCAGCATTTT. This encodes CASTLDGTLNQPQHF. The V call is TRBV11-2, the J call TRBJ1-5, with D perhaps TRBD1 (6 bases). CDR3 length: 15 residues. V lost 7 bases to trimming and J lost 4 bases, with 17 bases between them. The germline gives CDR1 SGHAT, CDR2 FQNNGV.

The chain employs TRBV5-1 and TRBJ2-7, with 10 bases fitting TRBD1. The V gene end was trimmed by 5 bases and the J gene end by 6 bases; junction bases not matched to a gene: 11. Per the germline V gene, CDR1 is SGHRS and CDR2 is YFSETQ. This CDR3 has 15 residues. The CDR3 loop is CASRSGTGAQGEQYF. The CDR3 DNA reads TGCGCCAGCAGGTCCGGGACAGGGGCCCAAGGCGAGCAGTACTTC.

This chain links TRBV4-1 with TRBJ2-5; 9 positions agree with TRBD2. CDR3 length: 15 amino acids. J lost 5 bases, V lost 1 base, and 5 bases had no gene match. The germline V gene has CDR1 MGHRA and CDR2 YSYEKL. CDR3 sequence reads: CASSQVAGGPETQYF. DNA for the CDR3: TGCGCCAGCAGCCAAGTCGCGGGAGGGCCTGAGACCCAGTACTTC.

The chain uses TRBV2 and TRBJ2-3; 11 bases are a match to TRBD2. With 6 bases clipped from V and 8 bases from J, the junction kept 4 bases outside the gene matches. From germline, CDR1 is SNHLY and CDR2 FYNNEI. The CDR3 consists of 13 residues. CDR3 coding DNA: TGTGCCAGCAGGGTAGCGGGAGGGGGTACGCAGTATTTT. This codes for CASRVAGGGTQYF.

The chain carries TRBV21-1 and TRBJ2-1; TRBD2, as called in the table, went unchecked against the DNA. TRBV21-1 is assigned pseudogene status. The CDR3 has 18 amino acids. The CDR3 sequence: CASSKAAWREDSYNEQFF. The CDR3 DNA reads TGTGCCAGCAGCAAAGCGGCCTGGCGGGAGGATTCCTACAATGAGCAGTTCTTC.

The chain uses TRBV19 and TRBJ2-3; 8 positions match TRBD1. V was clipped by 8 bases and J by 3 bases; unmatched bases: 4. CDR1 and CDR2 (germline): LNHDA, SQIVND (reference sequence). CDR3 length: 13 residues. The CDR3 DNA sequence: TGTGCCAGTGGACGACAGGGGACAGATACGCAGTATTTT. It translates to CASGRQGTDTQYF.

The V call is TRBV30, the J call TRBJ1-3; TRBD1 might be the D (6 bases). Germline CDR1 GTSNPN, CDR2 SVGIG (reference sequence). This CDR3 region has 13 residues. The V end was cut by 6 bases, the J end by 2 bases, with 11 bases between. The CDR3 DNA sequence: TGTGCCTGCCCCGGGGGGCCTGGAAACACCATATATTTT. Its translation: CACPGGPGNTIYF. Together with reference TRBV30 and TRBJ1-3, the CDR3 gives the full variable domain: SQTIHQWPATLVQPVGSPLSLECTVEGTSNPNLYWYRQAAGRGLQLLFYSVGIGQISSEVPQNLSASRPQDRQFILSSKKLLLSDSGFYLCACPGGPGNTIYFGEGSWLTVV.

CDR3 loop: CASSFQVAGDNEQFF. CDR3 DNA: TGTGCCAGCAGCTTTCAGGTAGCGGGGGACAATGAGCAGTTCTTC. The chain recombines TRBV7-2 with TRBJ2-1, with 9 bases aligning to TRBD2. The CDR3 runs 15 residues. V shed 3 bases, J shed 5 bases, and the junction held 5 bases outside the gene matches. The V gene's germline CDR1 is SGHTA and CDR2 FQGNSA.

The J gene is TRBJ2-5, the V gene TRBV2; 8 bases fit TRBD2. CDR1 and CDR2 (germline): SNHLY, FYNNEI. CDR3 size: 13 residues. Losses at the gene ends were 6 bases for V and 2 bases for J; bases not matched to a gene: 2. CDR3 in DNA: TGTGCCAGCAGACTAGCGGCTCAAGAGACCCAGTACTTC. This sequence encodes CASRLAAQETQYF.

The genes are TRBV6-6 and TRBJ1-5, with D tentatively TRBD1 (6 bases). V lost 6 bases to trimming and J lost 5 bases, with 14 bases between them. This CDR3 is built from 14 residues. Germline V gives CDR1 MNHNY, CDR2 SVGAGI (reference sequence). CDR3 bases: TGTGCCAGCAGGACAGGACAGAGGGATCAGCCCCAGCATTTT. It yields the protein CASRTGQRDQPQHF.